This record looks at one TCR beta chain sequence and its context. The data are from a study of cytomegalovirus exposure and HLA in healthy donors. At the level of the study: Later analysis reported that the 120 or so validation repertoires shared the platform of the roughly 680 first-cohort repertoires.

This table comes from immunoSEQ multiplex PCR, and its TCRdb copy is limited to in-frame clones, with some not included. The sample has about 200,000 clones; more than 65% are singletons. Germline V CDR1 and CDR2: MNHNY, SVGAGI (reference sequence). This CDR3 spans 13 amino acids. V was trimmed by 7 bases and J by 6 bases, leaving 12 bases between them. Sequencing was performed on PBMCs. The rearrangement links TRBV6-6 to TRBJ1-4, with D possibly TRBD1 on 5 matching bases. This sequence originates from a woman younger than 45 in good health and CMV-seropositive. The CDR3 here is CASTGREDEKLFF. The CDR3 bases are TGTGCCAGCACAGGGCGGGAGGATGAAAAACTGTTTTTT.